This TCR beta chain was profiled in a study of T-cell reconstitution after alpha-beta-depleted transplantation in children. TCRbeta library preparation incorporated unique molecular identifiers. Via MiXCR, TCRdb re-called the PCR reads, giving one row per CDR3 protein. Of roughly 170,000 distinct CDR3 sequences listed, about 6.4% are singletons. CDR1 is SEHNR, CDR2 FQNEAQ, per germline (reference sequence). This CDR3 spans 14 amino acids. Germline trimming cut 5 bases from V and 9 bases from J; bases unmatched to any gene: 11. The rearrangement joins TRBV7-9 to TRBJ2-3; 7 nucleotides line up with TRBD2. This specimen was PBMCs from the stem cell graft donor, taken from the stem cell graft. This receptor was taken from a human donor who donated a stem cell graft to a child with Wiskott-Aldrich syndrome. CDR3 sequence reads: CASSPWGGFGTQYF. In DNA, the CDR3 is TGTGCCAGCAGCCCGTGGGGGGGTTTCGGGACGCAGTATTTT.